This TCR beta chain is from a study of blood T cells in healthy people across ages. This clonotype was seen at least ten times. Its antigen is not known. The ends were cut back, 2 bases at V and 1 base at J, with 11 bases in the middle. This CDR3 is 15 amino acids long. Germline V gene lookup returns CDR1 SGHKS and CDR2 YYEKEE (reference sequence). Study-level findings and limits: For the donors, CMV status was unknown and possibly confounded expanded clonotype changes.

The second PCR ran about 6 to 12 cycles with a sample-barcoded 5' primer and J-beta primers. TCRdb itself ran the 5' RACE reads through MiXCR, one entry per CDR3 protein. Altogether around 620,000 distinct CDR3 sequences are present, 27% being singletons, with the ten largest covering less than 20%. The chain joins TRBV5-5 to TRBJ2-3, with TRBD1 as a possible D gene (7 bases). This TCR was recovered from a woman in her seventies in good health. The sample comprised blood. CDR3 loop: CASSFGGGGTDTQYF. The CDR3 DNA sequence: TGTGCCAGCAGCTTTGGAGGGGGCGGCACAGATACGCAGTATTTT.